Listed below are T cell receptor beta chains from one sample, sequenced in a study of blood T cell repertoires in COVID-19. Profiled with immunoSEQ multiplex PCR; TCRdb holds only in-frame clones, not every one. Here the sample spans about 180,000 clones, approximately 87% being singletons. The sequencing sample was made of peripheral blood. These receptor sequences come from a man between 65 and 79 years old with active or convalescent COVID-19. The CDR3 runs from the conserved cysteine through the conserved F or W. Fields, in order: V gene, clone size, J gene, D gene, CDR3 DNA, CDR3 protein. D genes are given only for firm matches. The listing skips clone size in some rows; elsewhere it reads once, few, many or a size class.

TRBV10-3	-	TRBJ1-2	-	TGTGCCATCAGTGAGTCTATGATAGTGGATGGCTACACCTTC	CAISESMIVDGYTF
TRBV10-3	-	TRBJ1-5	TRBD1	TGTGCCATCAAGGGACAGGCCAATCAGCCCCAGCATTTT	CAIKGQANQPQHF
TRBV5-1	-	TRBJ1-2	-	TGCGCCAGCAGCTTGGCCGGTTTCCTTCGCTACACCTTC	CASSLAGFLRYTF
TRBV19	few	TRBJ1-4	-	TGTGCCAGTAGTATAGTGGGCAGGGCCAATGAAAAACTGTTTTTT	CASSIVGRANEKLFF
TRBV24-1	-	TRBJ2-2	-	TGTGCCACCAGTGATTTGCATTTTGCCGGGGAGCTGTTTTTT	CATSDLHFAGELFF
TRBV25-1	-	TRBJ2-3	-	TGTGCCAGCAGTCCCAGAAACGCAGATACGCAGTATTTT	CASSPRNADTQYF
TRBV9	once	TRBJ2-2	TRBD1	TGTGCCAGCAGCATACAGGGGGGCACCGGGGAGCTGTTTTTT	CASSIQGGTGELFF
TRBV2	-	TRBJ2-1	TRBD1	TGTGCCGGCCGGGACAGTTACAATGAGCAGTTCTTC	CAGRDSYNEQFF
TRBV29-1	-	TRBJ1-1	-	TGCAGCGTTGGGACGGCAGGGGATGAGACTGAAGCTTTCTTT	CSVGTAGDETEAFF
TRBV5-4	-	TRBJ1-3	-	TGTGCCAGCAGCTTACAGAGGGCTGGAAACACCATATATTTT	CASSLQRAGNTIYF
TRBV3-1/TRBV3-2	-	TRBJ2-2	-	TGTGCCAGCAGCCAAGGGACGGGAACAACCGGGGAGCTGTTTTTT	CASSQGTGTTGELFF
TRBV18	-	TRBJ2-3	-	TGTGCCAGCTCGCCTCAACCGGGACAAAAGGGGGATACGCAGTATTTT	CASSPQPGQKGDTQYF
TRBV27	-	TRBJ1-2	TRBD1	TGTGCCAGCAGTGTCGGGACAGGGGGTGGCTATGGCTACACCTTC	CASSVGTGGGYGYTF
TRBV11-2	-	TRBJ1-4	-	TGTGCCAGCAGCTACCCCGGGGGAAATGAAAAACTGTTTTTT	CASSYPGGNEKLFF
TRBV7-9	once	TRBJ1-4	-	TGTGCCAGCAGCTTCGTCTTACGGCGGGAAAAACTGTTTTTT	CASSFVLRREKLFF
TRBV5-1	-	TRBJ1-1	TRBD1	TGCGCCAGCAGCTTGGAAGGGGGCTGGCCTGAAGCTTTCTTT	CASSLEGGWPEAFF